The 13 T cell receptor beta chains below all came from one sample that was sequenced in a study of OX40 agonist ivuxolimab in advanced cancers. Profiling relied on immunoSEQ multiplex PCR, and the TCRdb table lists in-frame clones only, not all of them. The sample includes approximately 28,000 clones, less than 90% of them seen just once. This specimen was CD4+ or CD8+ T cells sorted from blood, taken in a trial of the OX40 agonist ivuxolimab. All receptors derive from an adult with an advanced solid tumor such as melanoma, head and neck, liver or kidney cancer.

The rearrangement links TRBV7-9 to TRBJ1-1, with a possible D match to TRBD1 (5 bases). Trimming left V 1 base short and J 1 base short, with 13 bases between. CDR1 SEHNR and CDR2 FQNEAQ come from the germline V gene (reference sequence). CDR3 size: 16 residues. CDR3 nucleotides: TGTGCCAGCAGCTTAGTGCCAGGGCAAGGGAACACTGAAGCTTTCTTT. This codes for CASSLVPGQGNTEAFF.

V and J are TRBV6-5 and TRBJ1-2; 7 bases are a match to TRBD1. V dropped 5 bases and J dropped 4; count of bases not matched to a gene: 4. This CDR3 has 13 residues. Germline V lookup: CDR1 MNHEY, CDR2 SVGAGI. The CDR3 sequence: CASSPGTVYGYTF. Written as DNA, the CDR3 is TGTGCCAGCAGTCCCGGGACAGTCTATGGCTACACCTTC.

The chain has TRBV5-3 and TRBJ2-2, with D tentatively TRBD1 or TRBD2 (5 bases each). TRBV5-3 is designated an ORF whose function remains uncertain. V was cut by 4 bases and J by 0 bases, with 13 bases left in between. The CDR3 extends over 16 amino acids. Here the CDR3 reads CARSQRGTSNTGELFF. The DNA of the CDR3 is TGTGCCAGAAGCCAGCGAGGGACGTCGAACACCGGGGAGCTGTTTTTT.

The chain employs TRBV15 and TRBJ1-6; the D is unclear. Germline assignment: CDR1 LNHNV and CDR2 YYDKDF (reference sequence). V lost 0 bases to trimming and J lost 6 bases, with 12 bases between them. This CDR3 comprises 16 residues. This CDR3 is CATSRDAVSGNSPLHF. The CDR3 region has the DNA TGTGCCACCAGCAGAGACGCGGTGTCGGGTAATTCACCCCTCCACTTT.

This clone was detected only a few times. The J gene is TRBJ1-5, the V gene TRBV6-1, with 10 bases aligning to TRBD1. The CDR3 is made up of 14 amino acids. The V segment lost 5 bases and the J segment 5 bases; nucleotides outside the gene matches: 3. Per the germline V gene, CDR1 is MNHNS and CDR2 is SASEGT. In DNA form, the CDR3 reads TGTGCCAGCAGTATGACAGGGGGCGATCAGCCCCAGCATTTT. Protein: CASSMTGGDQPQHF.

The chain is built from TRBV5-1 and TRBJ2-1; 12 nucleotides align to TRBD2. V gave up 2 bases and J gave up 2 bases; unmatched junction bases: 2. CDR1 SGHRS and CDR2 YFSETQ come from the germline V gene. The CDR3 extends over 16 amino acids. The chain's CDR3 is CASSFRLAGAYNEQFF. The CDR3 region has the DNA TGCGCCAGCAGCTTCCGACTAGCGGGGGCCTACAATGAGCAGTTCTTC.

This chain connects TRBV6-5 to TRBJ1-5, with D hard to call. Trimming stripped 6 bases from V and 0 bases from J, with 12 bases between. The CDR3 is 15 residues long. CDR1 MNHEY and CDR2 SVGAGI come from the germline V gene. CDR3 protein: CASRVVYNSNQPQHF. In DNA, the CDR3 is TGTGCCAGCAGGGTGGTTTATAATAGCAATCAGCCCCAGCATTTT.

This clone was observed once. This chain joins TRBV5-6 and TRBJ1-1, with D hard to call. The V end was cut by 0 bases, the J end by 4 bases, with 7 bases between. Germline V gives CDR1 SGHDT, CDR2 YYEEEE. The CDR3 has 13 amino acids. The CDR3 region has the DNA TGTGCCAGCAGCTTGGGAGGGTTCACTGAAGCTTTCTTT. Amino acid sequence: CASSLGGFTEAFF.

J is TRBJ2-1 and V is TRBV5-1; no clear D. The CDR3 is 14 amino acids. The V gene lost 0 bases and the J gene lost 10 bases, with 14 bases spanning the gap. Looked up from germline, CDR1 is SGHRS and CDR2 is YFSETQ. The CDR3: CASSLVVLQDEQFF. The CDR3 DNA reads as TGCGCCAGCAGCTTGGTTGTCCTTCAGGACGAGCAGTTCTTC.

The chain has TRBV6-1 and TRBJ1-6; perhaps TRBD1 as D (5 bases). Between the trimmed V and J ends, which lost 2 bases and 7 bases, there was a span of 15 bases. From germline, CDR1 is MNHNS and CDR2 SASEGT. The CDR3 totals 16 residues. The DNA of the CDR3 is TGTGCCAGCAGTGAAACGCCGGGGGGGAGAAATTCACCCCTCCACTTT. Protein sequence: CASSETPGGRNSPLHF.

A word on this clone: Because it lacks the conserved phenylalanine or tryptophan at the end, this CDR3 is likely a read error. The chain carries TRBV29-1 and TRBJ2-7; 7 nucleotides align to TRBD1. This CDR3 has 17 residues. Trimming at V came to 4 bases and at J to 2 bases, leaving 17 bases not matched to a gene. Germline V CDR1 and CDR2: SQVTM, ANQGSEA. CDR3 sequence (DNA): TGCAGCGTTGTGCTTTCGTTTGGGGACAGTACAACCTACGAGCAGTACCTC. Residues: CSVVLSFGDSTTYEQYL.

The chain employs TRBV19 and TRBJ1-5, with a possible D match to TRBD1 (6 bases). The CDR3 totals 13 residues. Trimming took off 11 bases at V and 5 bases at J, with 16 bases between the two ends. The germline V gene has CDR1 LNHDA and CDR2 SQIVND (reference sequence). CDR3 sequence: CAGSQGLHQPQHF. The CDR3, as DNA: TGTGCCGGGTCACAGGGATTACATCAGCCCCAGCATTTT.

CDR3 in amino acids: CASGLGGTGGTEAFF. CDR3 in DNA: TGTGCTAGTGGTTTAGGGGGGACAGGAGGCACTGAAGCTTTCTTT. The gene calls are TRBV12-5 and TRBJ1-1; 8 nucleotides align to TRBD1. Per germline, CDR1 LGHNT and CDR2 FRNRAP. This CDR3 contains 15 residues. V was clipped by 3 bases and J by 4 bases; unmatched bases: 7.